These T cell receptor beta chains were read from a single sample in a study of blood T cell repertoires in COVID-19. This table comes from immunoSEQ multiplex PCR, and its TCRdb copy is limited to in-frame clones, with some not included. Among hundreds of thousands of clones listed, about 83% were seen once. Specimen: peripheral blood. The source is a woman in her fifties or sixties with acute or convalescent COVID-19. Each CDR3 is given with its conserved first and last residue. The D gene is left open where the match is weak. The size entry is marked missing in some rows and otherwise reads once, few, many or a size class.

j_call v_call clone_size d_call cdr3_aa cdr3_nt
TRBJ2-5 TRBV19 NA NA CASCSRGTGIQETQYF TGTGCCAGTTGTAGTAGGGGAACAGGGATCCAAGAGACCCAGTACTTC
TRBJ2-7 TRBV6-2/TRBV6-3 NA TRBD2 CASRPSGSYEQYF TGTGCCAGCAGACCTAGCGGGAGCTACGAGCAGTACTTC
TRBJ2-3 TRBV24-1 NA TRBD2 CATSDLASGSRDTQYF TGTGCCACCAGTGATTTGGCTAGCGGGAGCCGGGATACGCAGTATTTT
TRBJ2-5 TRBV6-5 NA TRBD2 CASKGTSGSWETQYF TGTGCCAGCAAGGGGACTAGCGGGAGTTGGGAGACCCAGTACTTC
TRBJ1-2 TRBV18 once TRBD1 CASSRAGQDGYTF TGTGCCAGCTCACGAGCCGGACAGGATGGCTACACCTTC
TRBJ2-2 TRBV6-2/TRBV6-3 NA NA CASSYPPTRVKNTGELFF TGTGCCAGCAGTTACCCTCCTACTAGAGTCAAAAACACCGGGGAGCTGTTTTTT
TRBJ2-7 TRBV5-4 few TRBD2 CASSFSGSGSEQYF TGTGCCAGCAGCTTTAGCGGGAGCGGGAGCGAGCAGTACTTC
TRBJ1-1 TRBV19 NA TRBD1 CASSIGTGEKAFF TGTGCCAGTAGTATAGGGACAGGAGAAAAAGCTTTCTTT
TRBJ2-1 TRBV29-1 NA NA CSVEGPATSGNEQFF TGCAGCGTTGAGGGGCCGGCTACCTCGGGCAATGAGCAGTTCTTC
TRBJ1-2 TRBV5-1 NA NA CASSLGLGSGYTF TGCGCCAGCAGCTTGGGGCTCGGGAGCGGCTACACCTTC
TRBJ1-6 TRBV6-5 NA NA CATTLGQDSPLHF TGTGCCACCACCCTGGGGCAAGATTCACCCCTCCACTTT
TRBJ1-1 TRBV4-1 NA NA CASSQDQGYTEAFF TGCGCCAGCAGCCAAGATCAGGGTTACACTGAAGCTTTCTTT
TRBJ2-2 TRBV24-1 NA TRBD1 CATSAPWGQGAGELFF TGTGCCACCAGTGCCCCTTGGGGACAGGGGGCCGGGGAGCTGTTTTTT
TRBJ2-5 TRBV4-1 once NA CASSQDRGNTGQTQYF TGCGCCAGCAGCCAAGACAGGGGTAACACCGGACAGACCCAGTACTTC
TRBJ1-5 TRBV5-4 NA NA CASSGGPVNQPQHF TGTGCCAGCAGCGGTGGGCCCGTTAATCAGCCCCAGCATTTT
TRBJ2-5 TRBV5-1 NA NA CASSSGTGVQETQYF TGCGCCAGCAGTTCAGGAACCGGGGTCCAAGAGACCCAGTACTTC
TRBJ1-1 TRBV2 once NA CASSEEIRHLKNTEAFF TGTGCCAGCAGTGAGGAGATCCGCCACTTAAAGAACACTGAAGCTTTCTTT
TRBJ2-6 TRBV19 NA NA CASQAWHSGANVLTF TGTGCCAGTCAGGCCTGGCACTCTGGGGCCAACGTCCTGACTTTC
TRBJ2-7 TRBV10-3 NA TRBD2 CAISGTSGAYEQYF TGTGCCATCAGTGGGACTAGCGGGGCCTACGAGCAGTACTTC
TRBJ2-7 TRBV10-1 NA TRBD1 CASSPSLGTGGEQYF TGCGCCAGCAGCCCATCCCTCGGGACAGGGGGCGAGCAGTACTTC
TRBJ2-5 TRBV2 NA TRBD2 CASSVAGGGETQYF TGTGCCAGCAGTGTAGCGGGAGGGGGGGAGACCCAGTACTTC
TRBJ2-1 TRBV5-6 NA NA CASSPWRLSYNEQFF TGTGCCAGCAGCCCCTGGCGACTCTCCTACAATGAGCAGTTCTTC
TRBJ2-7 TRBV28 NA TRBD1 CASSEGAVYEQYF TGTGCCAGCAGTGAGGGGGCTGTCTACGAGCAGTACTTC
TRBJ2-1 TRBV10-3 few NA CAISESKLGTGGQFF TGTGCCATCAGTGAGTCGAAGTTGGGGACCGGGGGGCAGTTCTTC
TRBJ2-3 TRBV6-4 once NA CASSDSGGTSTDTQYF TGTGCCAGCAGTGACTCTGGCGGGACTAGCACAGATACGCAGTATTTT
TRBJ2-5 TRBV6-5 once NA CASLARKGTQYF TGTGCCAGCCTAGCGCGTAAAGGAACCCAGTACTTC
TRBJ2-3 TRBV6-4 once NA CASSEGGATDTQYF TGTGCCAGCAGTGAGGGGGGAGCAACAGATACGCAGTATTTT
TRBJ2-7 TRBV29-1 NA NA CSASLQGQHYEQYF TGCAGCGCGTCCCTTCAGGGACAACACTACGAGCAGTACTTC
TRBJ2-7 TRBV5-1 NA TRBD2 CASSLELAGNLRGEQYF TGCGCCAGCAGCTTGGAGCTAGCGGGAAATTTGCGAGGCGAGCAGTACTTC
TRBJ1-1 TRBV12-3/TRBV12-4 once NA CASKSGKGTEAFF TGTGCCAGCAAGTCGGGTAAGGGGACTGAAGCTTTCTTT
TRBJ2-3 TRBV27 NA TRBD2 CASSPKRLAGFSDTQYF TGTGCCAGCAGTCCCAAGCGACTAGCGGGATTTTCGGATACGCAGTATTTT
TRBJ2-1 TRBV19 NA TRBD2 CASSIGLAEGRFNEQFF TGTGCCAGTAGTATCGGACTAGCGGAAGGACGGTTCAATGAGCAGTTCTTC
TRBJ1-6 TRBV5-1 NA NA CASSLEGSPLHF TGCGCCAGCAGCTTGGAGGGGTCACCCCTCCACTTT
TRBJ2-7 TRBV21-1 NA NA CAPQLPSGSSYEQYF TGTGCCCCACAGCTGCCCTCGGGAAGCTCCTACGAGCAGTACTTC
TRBJ2-7 TRBV4-1 NA NA CASSQDLRATYEQYF TGCGCCAGCAGCCAAGATCTGCGCGCAACCTACGAGCAGTACTTC
TRBJ2-3 TRBV5-5 NA TRBD1 CASSSAGTGGGDTQYF TGTGCCAGCAGCTCAGCCGGGACAGGGGGTGGAGATACGCAGTATTTT
TRBJ2-1 TRBV2 NA TRBD1 CASTLDRGSYNEQFF TGTGCCAGCACCCTGGACAGGGGCTCCTACAATGAGCAGTTCTTC
TRBJ2-5 TRBV4-1 few TRBD1 CASSQGDRAEAETQYF TGCGCCAGCAGCCAGGGGGACAGAGCAGAGGCGGAGACCCAGTACTTC
TRBJ2-4 TRBV2 NA NA CASSPIIGGLKNIQYF TGTGCCAGCAGTCCAATCATCGGGGGGCTTAAAAACATTCAGTACTTC
TRBJ1-5 TRBV20-1 NA NA CSASFTVDQPQHF TGCAGTGCTAGTTTCACGGTAGATCAGCCCCAGCATTTT
TRBJ2-7 TRBV29-1 NA TRBD2 CSAGTSGSKVQYF TGCAGCGCCGGGACTAGCGGGAGTAAGGTGCAGTACTTC
TRBJ1-2 TRBV30 NA NA CAWKHQGFNYGYTF TGTGCCTGGAAACATCAGGGATTTAACTATGGCTACACCTTC
TRBJ1-4 TRBV29-1 few NA CSPEGVEEKLFF TGCAGTCCTGAGGGGGTGGAAGAAAAACTGTTTTTT
TRBJ1-3 TRBV5-4 NA NA CASKGDSGNTIYF TGTGCCAGCAAAGGGGACTCTGGAAACACCATATATTTT
TRBJ2-6 TRBV19 NA TRBD1 CASSTRTGGVGGANVLTF TGTGCCAGTAGTACCCGGACAGGGGGCGTTGGTGGGGCCAACGTCCTGACTTTC